This T cell receptor (beta chain) was sequenced during a study of T cells expressing NK-cell markers. TCRdb re-called the 5' RACE reads; one entry per CDR3 protein, DNA not given. This listing includes 300,000 to 500,000 distinct CDR3 sequences. In regard to this clonotype: The antigen is unknown.

Study-wide results and caveats: The study found these clonotypes also leading the CD3+CD56-NKG2C+ fraction in a few donors.

The germline V gene encodes CDR1 DFQATT and CDR2 SNEGSKA (reference sequence). The CDR3 totals 18 residues. The specimen sequenced was blood T cells: a sorted CD56 or NKG2C T cell subset, CD4+ or CD8+ T cells, or bulk PBMC T cells (not recorded which). The sequence came from a woman aged 45-59 years in good health. The rearrangement links TRBV20-1 to TRBJ2-3; TCRdb designates TRBD2, a call that cannot be tested without DNA. The CDR3 sequence: CSANKGTELAGPTDTQYF.